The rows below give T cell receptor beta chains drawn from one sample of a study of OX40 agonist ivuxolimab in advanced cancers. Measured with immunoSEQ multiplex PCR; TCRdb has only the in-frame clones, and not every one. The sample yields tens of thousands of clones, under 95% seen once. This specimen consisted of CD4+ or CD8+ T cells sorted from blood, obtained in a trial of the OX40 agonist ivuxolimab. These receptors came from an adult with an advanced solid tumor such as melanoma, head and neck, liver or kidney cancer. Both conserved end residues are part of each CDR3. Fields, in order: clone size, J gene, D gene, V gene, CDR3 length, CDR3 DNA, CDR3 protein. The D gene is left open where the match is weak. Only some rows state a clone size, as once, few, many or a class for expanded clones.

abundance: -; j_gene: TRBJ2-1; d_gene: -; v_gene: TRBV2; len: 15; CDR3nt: TGTGCCAGCAGTGATTCGGTAGCTGCCTACAATGAGCAGTTCTTC; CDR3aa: CASSDSVAAYNEQFF
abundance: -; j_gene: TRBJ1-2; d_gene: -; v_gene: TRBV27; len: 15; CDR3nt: TGTGCCAGCAGTACCAACGGACAGACCAACTATGGCTACACCTTC; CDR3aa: CASSTNGQTNYGYTF
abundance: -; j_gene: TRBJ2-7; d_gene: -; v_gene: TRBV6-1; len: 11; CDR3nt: TGTGCCAGCACCGATTCAGCTGAGCAGTACTTC; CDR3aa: CASTDSAEQYF
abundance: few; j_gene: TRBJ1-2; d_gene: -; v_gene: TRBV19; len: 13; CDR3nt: TGTGCCAGTAGTCCGGGGACGGCCTATGGCTACACCTTC; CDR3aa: CASSPGTAYGYTF
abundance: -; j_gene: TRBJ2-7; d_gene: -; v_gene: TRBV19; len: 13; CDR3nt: TGTGCCAGTAGTATAGGGGGGTCCTACGAGCAGTACTTC; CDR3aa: CASSIGGSYEQYF
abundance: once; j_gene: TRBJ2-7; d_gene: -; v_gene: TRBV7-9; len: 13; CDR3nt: TGTGCCAGCAGCACCCCGAGCTCCTACGAGCAGTACTTC; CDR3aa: CASSTPSSYEQYF
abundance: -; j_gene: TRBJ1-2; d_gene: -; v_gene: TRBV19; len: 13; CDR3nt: TGTGCCAGTACGGTGGGGGCTTACTATGGCTACACCTTC; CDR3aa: CASTVGAYYGYTF
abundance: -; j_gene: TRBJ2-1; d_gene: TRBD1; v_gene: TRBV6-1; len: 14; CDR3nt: TGTGCCAGCAGTGCCTGGACAGGTCCCGATGAGCAGTTCTTC; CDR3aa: CASSAWTGPDEQFF
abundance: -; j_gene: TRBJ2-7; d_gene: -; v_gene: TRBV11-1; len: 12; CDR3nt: TGTGCCAGCAGCCTCTCCCCCTACGAGCAGTACTTC; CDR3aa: CASSLSPYEQYF
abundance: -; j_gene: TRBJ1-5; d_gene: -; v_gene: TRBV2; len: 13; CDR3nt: TGTGCCAGCAGTGATGAAGATTATCAGCCCCAGCATTTT; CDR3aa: CASSDEDYQPQHF
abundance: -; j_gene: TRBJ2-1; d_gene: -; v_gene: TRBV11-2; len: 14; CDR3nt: TGTGCCAGCAGCTTAGGAGGTGGAAGGTATGAGCAGTTCTTC; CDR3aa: CASSLGGGRYEQFF
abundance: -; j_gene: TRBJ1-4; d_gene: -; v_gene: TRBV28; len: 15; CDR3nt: TGTGCCAGCAGTCCGATGCAGGGACGGAATGAAAAACTGTTTTTT; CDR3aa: CASSPMQGRNEKLFF
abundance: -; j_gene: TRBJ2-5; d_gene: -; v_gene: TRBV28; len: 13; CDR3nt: TGTGCCAGCAGTCAGGACAGCCAAGAGACCCAGTACTTC; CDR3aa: CASSQDSQETQYF
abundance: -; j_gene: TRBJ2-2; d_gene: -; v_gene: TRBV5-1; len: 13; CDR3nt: TGCGCCAGCAGCTTTGGGGGAACCGGGGAGCTGTTTTTT; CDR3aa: CASSFGGTGELFF
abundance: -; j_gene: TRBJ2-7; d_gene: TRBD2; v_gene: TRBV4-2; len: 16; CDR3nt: TGTGCCAGCAGCCAAGTTACTAGCGGGAGGGACTACGAGCAGTACTTC; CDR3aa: CASSQVTSGRDYEQYF
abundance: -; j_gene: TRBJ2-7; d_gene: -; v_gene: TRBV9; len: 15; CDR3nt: TGTGCCAGCAGCCCCCGAGGGACCGAATCCTACGAGCAGTACTTC; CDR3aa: CASSPRGTESYEQYF
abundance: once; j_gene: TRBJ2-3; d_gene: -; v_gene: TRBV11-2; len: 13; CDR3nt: TGTGCCAGCAGCTTGGTGGGAGGAGATACGCAGTATTTT; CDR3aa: CASSLVGGDTQYF
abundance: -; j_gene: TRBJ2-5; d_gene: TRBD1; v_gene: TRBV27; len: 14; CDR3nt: TGTGCCAGCAGACTCAGGGACAGGGAGGAGACCCAGTACTTC; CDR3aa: CASRLRDREETQYF
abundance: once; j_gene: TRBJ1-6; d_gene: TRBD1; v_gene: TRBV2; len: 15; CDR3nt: TGTGCCAGCAGTGAGGGACAGTCCTATAATTCACCCCTCCACTTT; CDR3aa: CASSEGQSYNSPLHF
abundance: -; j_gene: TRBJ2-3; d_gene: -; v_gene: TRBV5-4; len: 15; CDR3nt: TGTGCCAGCAGCTCCCGGGACCAAAACACAGATACGCAGTATTTT; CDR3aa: CASSSRDQNTDTQYF
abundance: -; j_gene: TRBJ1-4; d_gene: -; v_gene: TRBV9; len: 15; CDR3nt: TGTGCCAGCAGCGTTTCGGGGAGCGACAATGAAAAACTGTTTTTT; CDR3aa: CASSVSGSDNEKLFF
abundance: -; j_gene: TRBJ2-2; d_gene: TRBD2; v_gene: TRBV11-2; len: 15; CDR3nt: TGTGCCACCCCGGGTAGCGGGACGAACACCGGGGAGCTGTTTTTT; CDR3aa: CATPGSGTNTGELFF
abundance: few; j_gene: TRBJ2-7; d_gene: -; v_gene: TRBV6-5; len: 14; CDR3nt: TGTGCCAGCAGTTACTCGTCGACAGGCTACGAGCAGTACTTC; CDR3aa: CASSYSSTGYEQYF
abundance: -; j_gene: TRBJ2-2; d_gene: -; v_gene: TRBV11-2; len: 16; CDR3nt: TGTGCCAGCAGCTTAGTTGTGCAGCGGCCCACCGGGGAGCTGTTTTTT; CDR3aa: CASSLVVQRPTGELFF
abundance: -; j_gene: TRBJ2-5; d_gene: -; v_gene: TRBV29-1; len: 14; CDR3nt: TGCAGCGTTAAGGACAGTTCGAGGGTAGAGACCCAGTACTTC; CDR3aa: CSVKDSSRVETQYF
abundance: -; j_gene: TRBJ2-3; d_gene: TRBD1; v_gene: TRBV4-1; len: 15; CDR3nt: TGCGCCAGCAGCTCCCGAGACAGGGGCACAGATACGCAGTATTTT; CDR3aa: CASSSRDRGTDTQYF